The 10 T cell receptor beta chains reported below all come from one sample, sequenced in a study of T cells after yellow fever vaccination. MiXCR was run by TCRdb on the 5' RACE reads, yielding one entry per CDR3 protein. Counted here are 200,000 to 300,000 distinct CDR3 sequences, roughly 13% occurring once; the ten biggest clones make up about 0.51%. The material sequenced was CD4+ T cells sorted from PBMCs, taken 45 days after the yellow fever booster vaccination. The receptors shown here come from a man aged 30-40 years who received the YFV17D yellow fever vaccine.

This chain links TRBV7-9 with TRBJ2-3; either TRBD1 or TRBD2 may supply D (5 bases each). The CDR3 length is 14 residues. Germline-derived CDR1 and CDR2 are SEHNR and FQNEAQ (reference sequence). The germline V and J ends were trimmed by 4 bases and 2 bases, with 10 bases remaining between them. DNA for the CDR3: TGTGCCAGCAGCTACGGGGCACCCACAGATACGCAGTATTTT. Translating gives CASSYGAPTDTQYF.

The CDR3 nucleotides are TGTGCCAGCAGCTTACAGCGGGAGGTAGAGACCCAGTACTTC. Translation: CASSLQREVETQYF. This chain joins TRBV7-2 and TRBJ2-5; 9 bases line up with TRBD2. Trimming cost V 2 bases and J 4 bases; bases outside gene matches: 2. This CDR3 has 14 amino acids. Germline values: CDR1 SGHTA, CDR2 FQGNSA.

The chain couples TRBV5-1 to TRBJ2-1; the match to TRBD2 covers 8 bases. CDR1 SGHRS and CDR2 YFSETQ come from the germline V gene. The CDR3 runs to 16 residues. Trimming removed 4 bases from V and 1 base from J; junction bases left unmatched: 7. This chain's CDR3 is CASSPPGGGSYNEQFF. In DNA form, the CDR3 reads TGCGCCAGCAGCCCCCCCGGGGGGGGGTCCTACAATGAGCAGTTCTTC.

V is TRBV7-6 and J is TRBJ2-3; possibly TRBD1 or TRBD2 for D (5 bases each). The CDR3 contains 17 residues. Looked up from germline, CDR1 is SGHVS and CDR2 is FNYEAQ. V lost 5 bases and J lost 2, with 20 bases in between. The CDR3 sequence: CASSLHLRDQPTDTQYF. The DNA for the CDR3 is TGTGCCAGCAGCCTACACCTCCGGGACCAGCCCACAGATACGCAGTATTTT.

This clonotype was counted a few times. The chain couples TRBV20-1 to TRBJ2-1, with D unclear. The CDR3 has 13 amino acids. Germline V gene sequence: CDR1 DFQATT, CDR2 SNEGSKA (reference sequence). Trimming shortened V by 3 bases and J by 1 base, and 7 bases separated the two germline ends. CDR3 sequence (DNA): TGCAGTGCTAGCGGTCTTTCCTACAATGAGCAGTTCTTC. It translates to CSASGLSYNEQFF.

The V gene is TRBV6-6, the J gene TRBJ1-5; D uncertain. The CDR3 loop spans 12 amino acids. Trimming removed 7 bases at V and 6 bases at J, with 10 bases between. From germline, CDR1 is MNHNY and CDR2 SVGAGI (reference sequence). CDR3 nucleotide sequence: TGTGCCAGCACCAATGGCCCTCAGCCCCAGCATTTT. Its translation: CASTNGPQPQHF.

This clonotype was counted only a few times. The V and J genes are TRBV30 and TRBJ2-2; D unclear. CDR1 and CDR2 from the germline V gene are GTSNPN and SVGIG (reference sequence). The CDR3 runs to 14 residues. The germline V and J ends were trimmed by 0 bases and 5 bases, with 10 bases remaining between them. This CDR3 is CAWSVLKGTGELFF. The CDR3 DNA is TGTGCCTGGAGTGTACTGAAGGGAACCGGGGAGCTGTTTTTT.

The chain links TRBV4-2 to TRBJ1-2; a weak D match, TRBD1 (6 bases). The V end lost 3 bases, the J end lost 3 bases, and 11 bases lay between the germline ends. This CDR3 comprises 14 residues. Germline V gene sequence: CDR1 LGHNA, CDR2 YNFKEQ. In nucleotides, the CDR3 is TGTGCCAGCAGCCAGACGGACAGAGACTATGGCTACACCTTC. This sequence encodes CASSQTDRDYGYTF.

V is TRBV7-2 and J is TRBJ2-7; D remains ambiguous. CDR3 length equals 14 residues. CDR1 is SGHTA and CDR2 is FQGNSA in the germline V gene. Between the trimmed V and J ends, which lost 1 base and 3 bases, there was a span of 10 bases. The CDR3 loop reads CASSLGSVLYEQYF. The CDR3 DNA is TGTGCCAGCAGCTTAGGGAGCGTCCTCTACGAGCAGTACTTC.

This clonotype has a handful of counts. The rearrangement links TRBV7-3 to TRBJ2-3; 15 bases are shared with TRBD2. The trim removed 5 bases at V and 3 bases at J, leaving 3 bases unmatched. Germline V gene lookup returns CDR1 SGHTA and CDR2 FQGTGA. This CDR3 is built from 16 residues. The CDR3 coding sequence is TGTGCCAGCAGCAAGGGACTAGCGGGAGGTACAGATACGCAGTATTTT. Translated: CASSKGLAGGTDTQYF.